This passage covers 15 T cell receptor beta chains from one sample sequenced in a study of cytomegalovirus exposure and HLA in healthy donors. Assay used: immunoSEQ multiplex PCR; TCRdb lists only in-frame clones, some missing. The table lists 95,000 to 150,000 clones, roughly 89% of them singletons. Sequenced material: PBMCs. The receptors derive from a woman aged 18-29 years in good health and CMV-seronegative.

The chain couples TRBV10-3 to TRBJ2-3; 10 bases line up with TRBD1. CDR1 and CDR2 (germline): ENHRY, SYGVKD. CDR3 length: 16 amino acids. Trimming at V came to 2 bases and at J to 3 bases, leaving 5 bases not matched to a gene. The CDR3 spells CAISEGTGDETDTQYF. The CDR3 DNA follows: TGTGCCATCAGTGAGGGGACAGGGGATGAGACAGATACGCAGTATTTT.

The chain couples TRBV7-9 to TRBJ1-5; D may be TRBD1 (5 bases). Germline assignment: CDR1 SEHNR and CDR2 FQNEAQ (reference sequence). V was clipped by 5 bases and J by 6 bases, with 11 bases between them. This CDR3 has 13 amino acids. DNA of the CDR3: TGTGCCAGCAGCCTAGGGACTTTTCAGCCCCAGCATTTT. Protein product: CASSLGTFQPQHF. Variable domain in full (rest from reference TRBV7-9 and TRBJ1-5): DTGVSQNPRHKITKRGQNVTFRCDPISEHNRLYWYRQTLGQGPEFLTYFQNEAQLEKSRLLSDRFSAERPKGSFSTLEIQRTEQGDSAMYLCASSLGTFQPQHFGDGTRLSIL.

The rearrangement joins TRBV29-1 to TRBJ2-3; 12 bases match TRBD2. The J segment lost 4 bases and the V segment lost 5 bases, leaving 10 bases of the junction unmatched. There are 16 residues in the CDR3. The V gene's germline CDR1 is SQVTM and CDR2 ANQGSEA. In DNA, the CDR3 is TGCAGCGTTCCCGAGGGACTAGCGGGTTATCCAGATACGCAGTATTTT. Translated, it gives CSVPEGLAGYPDTQYF.

The rearrangement links TRBV29-1 to TRBJ1-4, with D maybe TRBD1 (5 bases). Germline CDR1 is SQVTM and CDR2 is ANQGSEA. The germline V and J ends were trimmed by 4 bases and 3 bases, with 12 bases remaining between them. The CDR3 is 14 residues long. The CDR3 protein is CSVAVGGANEKLFF. Written as DNA, the CDR3 is TGCAGCGTTGCGGTCGGGGGTGCTAATGAAAAACTGTTTTTT.

In its sample, this clone was seen once. The chain recombines TRBV11-2 with TRBJ2-2; 8 bases line up with TRBD1. V was clipped by 3 bases and J by 6 bases; unmatched bases: 3. Germline values: CDR1 SGHAT, CDR2 FQNNGV. This CDR3 is built from 14 residues. CDR3 in amino acids: CASSLGQDSGELFF. The CDR3 bases are TGTGCCAGCAGCTTGGGACAGGACTCCGGGGAGCTGTTTTTT.

The gene calls are TRBV27 and TRBJ1-6; no clear D gene. Per germline, CDR1 MNHEY and CDR2 SMNVEV (reference sequence). V was shortened by 7 bases and J by 12 bases, with 19 bases between the two germline ends. This CDR3 spans 14 amino acids. The CDR3 coding sequence is TGTGCCAGCACCGGGCACGGCGAGGGAGGACCCCTCCACTTT. Protein product: CASTGHGEGGPLHF.

This chain connects TRBV10-2 to TRBJ2-6; D is uncertain. Looked up from germline, CDR1 is WSHSY and CDR2 is SAAADI. The V end was cut by 4 bases, the J end by 4 bases, with 14 bases between. This CDR3 has 16 residues. CDR3 amino acids: CASSGFLSLGANVLTF. The DNA of the CDR3 is TGCGCCAGCAGTGGTTTTTTGAGTCTCGGGGCCAACGTCCTGACTTTC.

The chain joins TRBV6-4 to TRBJ2-1; the match to TRBD2 covers 10 bases. This CDR3 comprises 18 residues. Germline V lookup: CDR1 MRHNA, CDR2 SNTAGT. The ends lost 2 bases at V and 2 bases at J; junction bases unmatched: 9. CDR3 amino acids: CASSDQPGLAPTYNEQFF. The DNA of the CDR3 is TGTGCCAGCAGTGACCAACCGGGACTAGCGCCCACCTACAATGAGCAGTTCTTC.

This rearrangement joins TRBV11-1 to TRBJ1-1, with 7 bases fitting TRBD1. This CDR3 contains 14 residues. J gave up 4 bases and V 4 bases, and 6 bases lay outside the gene matches. Germline loops: CDR1 SGHAT, CDR2 FQDESV (reference sequence). The CDR3 protein is CASSSLQGLTEAFF. As DNA, the CDR3 is TGTGCCAGCAGCTCCTTACAGGGGCTCACTGAAGCTTTCTTT. The full variable domain, in which reference TRBV11-1 and TRBJ1-1 provide the parts outside the CDR3, is EAEVAQSPRYKITEKSQAVAFWCDPISGHATLYWYRQILGQGPELLVQFQDESVVDDSQLPKDRFSAERLKGVDSTLKIQPAELGDSAMYLCASSSLQGLTEAFFGQGTRLTVV.

This sequence joins TRBV2 and TRBJ2-2, with D tentatively TRBD1 (5 bases). CDR1 and CDR2 (germline): SNHLY, FYNNEI. The CDR3 runs 15 residues. Between the trimmed V and J ends, which lost 2 bases and 9 bases, there was a span of 16 bases. DNA for the CDR3: TGTGCCAGCAGTGAAATGGGGCACTCGAGCCGGGAGCTGTTTTTT. It specifies CASSEMGHSSRELFF.

The chain uses TRBV19 and TRBJ2-7; 9 bases are shared with TRBD2. From germline, CDR1 is LNHDA and CDR2 SQIVND (reference sequence). J was trimmed by 5 bases and V by 5 bases; bases with no gene match: 7. The CDR3 runs 14 residues. In DNA form, the CDR3 reads TGTGCCAGTAGTGTTCCTAGCGGGACGAACGAGCAGTACTTC. It encodes CASSVPSGTNEQYF.

V is TRBV11-2 and J is TRBJ2-7; 9 positions match TRBD1. Germline CDR1 is SGHAT and CDR2 is FQNNGV. CDR3 length: 14 amino acids. Losses at the gene ends were 6 bases for V and 6 bases for J; bases not matched to a gene: 9. The CDR3 here is CASSQQGALGEQYF. In DNA, the CDR3 is TGTGCCAGCAGTCAACAGGGGGCACTAGGCGAGCAGTACTTC.

The chain has TRBV28 and TRBJ1-1, with a weak D call TRBD1 (5 bases). The V gene's germline CDR1 is MDHEN and CDR2 SYDVKM. The germline V and J ends were trimmed by 4 bases and 10 bases, with 22 bases remaining between them. This CDR3 is 15 amino acids long. CDR3 sequence reads: CASSSLKPQGSGAFF. CDR3 in DNA: TGTGCCAGCAGTTCCCTTAAGCCCCAGGGATCGGGAGCTTTCTTT. Variable domain in full (rest from reference TRBV28 and TRBJ1-1): DVKVTQSSRYLVKRTGEKVFLECVQDMDHENMFWYRQDPGLGLRLIYFSYDVKMKEKGDIPEGYSVSREKKERFSLILESASTNQTSMYLCASSSLKPQGSGAFFGQGTRLTVV.

This chain uses TRBV19 with TRBJ2-7; D might be TRBD1 (7 bases). Trimming removed 6 bases at V and 2 bases at J, with 17 bases between. The CDR3 consists of 15 residues. Looked up from germline, CDR1 is LNHDA and CDR2 is SQIVND (reference sequence). The CDR3 sequence is CASSRGVYNPYEQYF. DNA for the CDR3: TGTGCCAGTAGCAGGGGGGTTTACAACCCCTACGAGCAGTACTTC.

This clone was recorded once. The chain recombines TRBV28 with TRBJ1-5; 8 nucleotides align to TRBD1. The germline V gene encodes CDR1 MDHEN and CDR2 SYDVKM. The CDR3 is 15 amino acids. V shed 7 bases and J 7 bases; nucleotides not matched to a gene: 12. CDR3 bases: TGTGCCAGCACCGGGACAGGCGGTCTACGCCAGCCCCAGCATTTT. This codes for CASTGTGGLRQPQHF.